These 18 T cell receptor beta chains share one sample of origin, sequenced in a study of blood T cell repertoires in COVID-19. Measured with immunoSEQ multiplex PCR; TCRdb has only the in-frame clones, and not every one. The table records fewer than 200,000 clones, roughly 91% of them present only once. Sequenced input: peripheral blood. These receptors all stem from a man aged 35 to 55 with active or convalescent COVID-19.

V gene TRBV27 combines with J gene TRBJ2-1; no reliable D call. Trimming removed 6 bases from V and 9 bases from J, with 27 bases in between. This CDR3 has 17 residues. The V gene's germline CDR1 is MNHEY and CDR2 SMNVEV (reference sequence). CDR3 nucleotide sequence: TGTGCCAGCAGCCCCGTCAAGCTAACCCGTTTGCCCCCTGAGCAGTTCTTC. It codes for CASSPVKLTRLPPEQFF.

V and J are TRBV11-2 and TRBJ2-1; 7 bases fit TRBD2. CDR1 SGHAT and CDR2 FQNNGV come from the germline V gene. This CDR3 is built from 14 residues. Trimming cost V 0 bases and J 8 bases; bases outside gene matches: 4. The CDR3 DNA follows: TGTGCCAGCAGCTTAGAGCGGGGGAACGATGAGCAGTTCTTC. It is translated as CASSLERGNDEQFF.

The chain couples TRBV9 to TRBJ2-7; a weak D match, TRBD1 (5 bases). CDR3 length: 13 residues. V lost 4 bases, J lost 4 bases, and 12 bases lay in between. CDR1 is SGDLS and CDR2 is YYNGEE in the germline V gene. Here the CDR3 reads CASSPSTGYEQYF. CDR3 in DNA: TGTGCCAGCAGCCCTAGTACAGGTTACGAGCAGTACTTC.

This clone was picked up a small number of times. The CDR3 is CASSQRDSLYEQYF. CDR3 nucleotide sequence: TGTGCCAGCAGCCAACGGGACAGCTTATACGAGCAGTACTTC. This sequence joins TRBV4-2 and TRBJ2-7; 7 nucleotides match TRBD1. With V trimmed by 2 bases and J by 4 bases, 5 bases remained unmatched. This CDR3 spans 14 amino acids. Per germline, CDR1 LGHNA and CDR2 YNFKEQ.

The chain recombines TRBV5-1 with TRBJ1-1, with TRBD1 as a possible D gene (5 bases). With 0 bases removed from V and 8 bases from J, the gap between germline ends came to 5 bases. Germline CDR1 reads SGHRS; CDR2 reads YFSETQ. This CDR3 has 11 residues. In nucleotides, the CDR3 is TGCGCCAGCAGCTTGGGGGGCGAAGCTTTCTTT. Translation gives CASSLGGEAFF.

This chain links TRBV7-3 with TRBJ2-2; 7 positions match TRBD1. The V and J ends lost 3 bases and 4 bases, in that order; junction bases with no gene match: 8. From germline, CDR1 is SGHTA and CDR2 FQGTGA. The CDR3 is made up of 16 amino acids. The CDR3 nucleotides are TGTGCCAGCAGCTTGCAGACAGGGTCGGGCACCGGGGAGCTGTTTTTT. Encoded protein: CASSLQTGSGTGELFF.

This chain links TRBV11-3 with TRBJ2-1; 10 bases fit TRBD2. CDR3 length equals 16 residues. Per germline, CDR1 SGHNT and CDR2 YENEEA. The V and J ends lost 3 bases and 4 bases, in that order; junction bases with no gene match: 6. The CDR3 nucleotides are TGTGCCAGCAGCTTCGATAGCGGGAGGACTTACAATGAGCAGTTCTTC. Amino acid sequence: CASSFDSGRTYNEQFF. Full variable domain (missing parts from reference TRBV11-3 and TRBJ2-1): EAGVVQSPRYKIIEKKQPVAFWCNPISGHNTLYWYLQNLGQGPELLIRYENEEAVDDSQLPKDRFSAERLKGVDSTLKIQPAELGDSAVYLCASSFDSGRTYNEQFFGPGTRLTVL.

This clone was observed once. The rearrangement links TRBV7-2 to TRBJ2-5; TRBD1 is a possible D gene (6 bases). The CDR3 is made up of 16 amino acids. In germline, CDR1 is SGHTA, CDR2 FQGNSA. Between the trimmed V and J ends, which lost 3 bases and 2 bases, there was a span of 16 bases. This CDR3 reads CASSLERRQGQETQYF. Written as DNA, the CDR3 is TGTGCCAGCAGCTTGGAGCGGCGCCAGGGGCAAGAGACCCAGTACTTC.

This clone has more than one count but fewer than ten. The rearrangement uses TRBV5-4 and TRBJ1-6, with 9 bases aligning to TRBD1. Germline CDR1 is SGHNT and CDR2 is YYREEE (reference sequence). V dropped 5 bases and J dropped 8; count of bases not matched to a gene: 8. This CDR3 is 15 amino acids long. The CDR3 nucleotides are TGTGCCAGCAGACCCGGGACAGGGAGCGATTCACCCCTCCACTTT. Its translation is CASRPGTGSDSPLHF.

The rearrangement links TRBV19 to TRBJ2-3; 9 bases align to TRBD1. Unmatched junction bases numbered 5, after V lost 2 bases and J lost 2 bases. Germline CDR1 LNHDA, CDR2 SQIVND (reference sequence). This CDR3 is built from 16 residues. The CDR3 DNA follows: TGTGCCAGTAGTATACGGACAGGGGCCTCCACAGATACGCAGTATTTT. This translates into CASSIRTGASTDTQYF. Combining the CDR3 with reference TRBV19 and TRBJ2-3 gives the whole variable domain DGGITQSPKYLFRKEGQNVTLSCEQNLNHDAMYWYRQDPGQGLRLIYYSQIVNDFQKGDIAEGYSVSREKKESFPLTVTSAQKNPTAFYLCASSIRTGASTDTQYFGPGTRLTVL.

Only one count was recorded for this clone. This chain joins TRBV7-2 and TRBJ1-6; a possible D gene is TRBD1 (5 bases). With 6 bases removed from V and 0 bases from J, the gap between germline ends came to 6 bases. Germline V gives CDR1 SGHTA, CDR2 FQGNSA. The CDR3 sequence is 14 residues long. CDR3 nucleotides: TGTGCCAGCAGTCAGGGCTCCTATAATTCACCCCTCCACTTT. Translating gives CASSQGSYNSPLHF.

CDR3 amino acids: CASSTPGSTDTQYF. CDR3 sequence (DNA): TGTGCCAGCAGTACCCCGGGAAGTACAGATACGCAGTATTTT. The chain carries TRBV6-5 and TRBJ2-3, with TRBD2 as a possible D gene (5 bases). Germline loops: CDR1 MNHEY, CDR2 SVGAGI. CDR3 length equals 14 residues. Deletions cut 5 bases from V and 3 bases from J, with 12 bases between.

The genes are TRBV18 and TRBJ1-4, with no clear D. The V gene lost 6 bases and the J gene lost 8 bases, with 16 bases spanning the gap. The V gene's germline CDR1 is KGHSH and CDR2 LQKENI. This CDR3 has 14 amino acids. The CDR3 loop reads CASSPPDGGEKLFF. The CDR3 DNA reads as TGTGCCAGCTCTCCCCCGGACGGAGGGGAAAAACTGTTTTTT.

The chain uses TRBV2 and TRBJ2-1, with 11 bases matching TRBD1. With V trimmed by 4 bases and J by 7 bases, 6 bases remained unmatched. Germline loops: CDR1 SNHLY, CDR2 FYNNEI. The CDR3 length is 15 residues. The CDR3 coding sequence is TGTGCCAGCAGTGGCCCGGGACAGGGGGTGAATGAGCAGTTCTTC. Its translation: CASSGPGQGVNEQFF.

Note on this clone: Germline is not matched at one junction end, which may reflect a read error. Distinct nucleotide sequences in the sample also encode this CDR3. The chain recombines TRBV14 with TRBJ2-5; D possibly corresponds to TRBD2 (6 bases). The CDR3 spans 15 residues. The germline V gene encodes CDR1 SGHDN and CDR2 FVKESK. The CDR3 region has the DNA TGTGCCAGCAGCCATAAAATCGGGATACGGGAGACCCAATACTTC. This translates into CASSHKIGIRETQYF. The variable domain in full, completed from reference TRBV14 and TRBJ2-5, reads EAGVTQFPSHSVIEKGQTVTLRCDPISGHDNLYWYRRVMGKEIKFLLHFVKESKQDESGMPNNRFLAERTGGTYSTLKVQPAELEDSGVYFCASSHKIGIRETQYFGPGTRLLVL.

The chain is built from TRBV19 and TRBJ2-7; TRBD1 is a possible D gene (5 bases). V was pared by 5 bases and J by 5 bases, with 7 bases between. This CDR3 contains 11 residues. Germline-derived CDR1 and CDR2 are LNHDA and SQIVND (reference sequence). DNA for the CDR3: TGTGCCAGTAGTGCAGGGCACGAGCAGTACTTC. Protein sequence: CASSAGHEQYF.

The rearrangement joins TRBV18 to TRBJ1-1; 10 bases are shared with TRBD1. Per germline, CDR1 KGHSH and CDR2 LQKENI. V lost 6 bases and J lost 6; bases outside the gene matches: 7. The CDR3 totals 14 residues. The CDR3 protein is CASSEGQGLPEAFF. CDR3 nucleotides: TGTGCCAGCTCGGAGGGACAGGGGTTACCTGAAGCTTTCTTT.

The rearrangement joins TRBV27 to TRBJ2-3; TRBD1 aligns across 12 bases. The ends lost 5 bases at V and 4 bases at J; junction bases unmatched: 7. Looked up from germline, CDR1 is MNHEY and CDR2 is SMNVEV (reference sequence). The CDR3 covers 16 residues. CDR3 sequence reads: CASSRPGTGGADTQYF. The CDR3 nucleotides are TGTGCCAGCAGTAGACCCGGGACAGGGGGCGCAGATACGCAGTATTTT.